This T cell receptor (beta chain) was documented in a study of early stage breast cancer tumors. V was trimmed by 4 bases and J by 1 base, leaving 5 bases between them. The germline CDR1 and CDR2 sequences are SGHRS and YFSETQ. There are 13 residues in the CDR3. The assay was immunoSEQ multiplex PCR, and TCRdb's table has in-frame clones only and misses some. The sample includes about 36,000 clones, 70% to 80% of them seen just once. The sequence derives from a person between 55 and 69 years old with breast cancer. The chain joins TRBV5-1 to TRBJ2-2, with D hard to call. Sequencing used blood. CDR3: CASSSLNTGELFF. The CDR3 nucleotides read TGCGCCAGCAGCAGCCTGAACACCGGGGAGCTGTTTTTT.